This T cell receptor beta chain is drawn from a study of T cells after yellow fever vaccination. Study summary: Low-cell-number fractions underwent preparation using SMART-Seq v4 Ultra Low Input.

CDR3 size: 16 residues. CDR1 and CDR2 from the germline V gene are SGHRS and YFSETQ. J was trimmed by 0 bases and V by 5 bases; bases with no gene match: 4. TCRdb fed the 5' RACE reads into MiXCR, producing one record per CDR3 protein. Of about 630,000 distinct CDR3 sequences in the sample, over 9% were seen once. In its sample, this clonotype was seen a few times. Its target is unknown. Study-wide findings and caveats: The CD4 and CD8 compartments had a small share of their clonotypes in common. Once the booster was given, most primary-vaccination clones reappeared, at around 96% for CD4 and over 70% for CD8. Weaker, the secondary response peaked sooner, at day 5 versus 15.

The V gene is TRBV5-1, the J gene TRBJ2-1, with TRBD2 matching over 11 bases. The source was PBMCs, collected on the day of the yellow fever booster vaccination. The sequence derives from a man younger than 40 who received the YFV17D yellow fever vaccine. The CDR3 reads CASRLLAGVSYNEQFF. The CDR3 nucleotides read TGCGCCAGCAGGTTACTAGCGGGGGTCTCCTACAATGAGCAGTTCTTC.